The source of this T cell receptor beta chain is a study of neurological immune-mediated disorders. Sorted libraries used over 900,000 CD4+ or CD8+ T cells. It was by 5'RACE with 10-nucleotide random UMIs that the cDNA was made. Using its own MiXCR run on the 5' RACE reads, TCRdb lists one record per CDR3 protein. The profile shows about 10,000 distinct CDR3 sequences, roughly 21% of them singletons. For this clonotype: Its antigen remains unidentified.

CDR3 size: 14 residues. Germline assignment: CDR1 KGHSH and CDR2 LQKENI. With 6 bases removed from V and 2 bases from J, the gap between germline ends came to 13 bases. Study-wide findings and caveats: Expanded clones shared no identical CDR3 amino acid sequences across subjects, which suggested private TCR-beta repertoires in all groups.

The V gene is TRBV18, the J gene TRBJ1-1; D may be TRBD1 (6 bases). Sequences were obtained from CD8+ T cells from blood. The receptor comes from a woman aged 55-70 years with HTLV-1-associated myelopathy (HAM/TSP). CDR3 DNA: TGTGCCAGCTCGGAGGGACACACCAACACTGAAGCTTTCTTT. Protein product: CASSEGHTNTEAFF. The full variable domain, completed using reference TRBV18 and TRBJ1-1, is NAGVMQNPRHLVRRRGQEARLRCSPMKGHSHVYWYRQLPEEGLKFMVYLQKENIIDESGMPKERFSAEFPKEGPSILRIQQVVRGDSAAYFCASSEGHTNTEAFFGQGTRLTVV.